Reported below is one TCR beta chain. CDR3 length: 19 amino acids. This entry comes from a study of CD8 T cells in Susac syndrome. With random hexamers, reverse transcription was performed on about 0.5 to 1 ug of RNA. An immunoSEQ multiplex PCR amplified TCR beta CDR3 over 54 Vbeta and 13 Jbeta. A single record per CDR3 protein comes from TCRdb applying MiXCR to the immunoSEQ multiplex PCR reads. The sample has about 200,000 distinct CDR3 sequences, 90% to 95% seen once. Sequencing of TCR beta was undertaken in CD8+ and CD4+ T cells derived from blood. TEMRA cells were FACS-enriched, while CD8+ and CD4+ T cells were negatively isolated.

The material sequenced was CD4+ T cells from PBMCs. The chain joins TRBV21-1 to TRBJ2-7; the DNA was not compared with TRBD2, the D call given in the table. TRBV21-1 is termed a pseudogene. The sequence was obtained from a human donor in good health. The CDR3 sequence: CASSPNLGQIAGLGYEQYV. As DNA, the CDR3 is TGTGCCAGCAGCCCAAATCTCGGACAGATAGCGGGCCTGGGCTACGAGCAGTACGTC.